These T cell receptor beta chains were read from a single sample in a study of shared clonotypes between healthy human individuals. Clones were sequenced by immunoSEQ multiplex PCR, and TCRdb holds only the in-frame ones, with some missing. This table has approximately 2,200,000 clones, 90% to 95% appearing once. Input material: naive CD8+ T cells from PBMCs. These receptors were collected from a man in his late teens or twenties in good health. Some clones in this sample may be carry-over from other donors' samples. Each CDR3 is given without its conserved first and last residue.

TRBV9	TRBJ2-3	ASSTSTGGATDTQY
TRBV6-1	TRBJ2-5	ASRDRGRETQY
TRBV5-1	TRBJ2-1	ASSLAAGEDNEQF
TRBV6-1	TRBJ2-7	ASRESTVEQY
TRBV27	TRBJ1-5	ASSPQGINQPQH
TRBV6-1	TRBJ2-1	ASQLSGSYNEQF
TRBV7-9	TRBJ1-1	ASSKNTEAF
TRBV4-3	TRBJ2-1	ASSQIWVADNEQF
TRBV4-1	TRBJ2-5	ASSQGTSGTETQY
TRBV11-1	TRBJ1-2	ASSLGSWGRDGYT
TRBV11-1	TRBJ2-6	ASRGGGADNPGANVLT
TRBV9	TRBJ2-3	ASSVFSDTQY
TRBV7-6	TRBJ2-7	ASSFSLAGYEQY
TRBV5-6	TRBJ1-6	ASSLSPDNSPLH
TRBV27	TRBJ2-1	ASKGWDSQTYNEQF
TRBV4-1	TRBJ1-1	ASSLAWRNTEAF
TRBV7-8	TRBJ2-3	ASSLGMGADTQY
TRBV9	TRBJ2-2	ASMTGEGLTGELF
TRBV10-3	TRBJ2-7	AISESRQGIISYEQY
TRBV5-8	TRBJ2-1	ASSLGRL
TRBV7-2	TRBJ2-3	ASRFRGGATDTQY
TRBV9	TRBJ2-5	ASSAQGNRQETQY
TRBV19	TRBJ1-1	ASTPRVDRLNTEAF
TRBV14	TRBJ2-7	ASSQEGRLLSYEQY
TRBV14	TRBJ1-2	ASSQGGVYYGYT
TRBV7-3	TRBJ2-7	ASSASQGYEQY
TRBV4-1	TRBJ2-1	ASSQVGLTINEQF
TRBV27	TRBJ2-7	ASSFAGPDEQY
TRBV6-6	TRBJ1-2	ASSYSGASYGYT
TRBV9	TRBJ2-1	ASSQPPGSPYNEQF
TRBV14	TRBJ2-1	ASSRGGSYNEQF
TRBV28	TRBJ1-3	ASSLWRPGIGNTIY
TRBV7-9	TRBJ2-7	ASSSDRAGPEQY
TRBV7-9	TRBJ1-2	ASSLVGGASYGYT
TRBV27	TRBJ1-5	ASSLTGGNNQPQH
TRBV4-3	TRBJ2-7	ASSQGLTSPEQY
TRBV15	TRBJ1-2	ATSRGSGDYGYT
TRBV6-5	TRBJ2-7	ASSYSPADSSYEQY
TRBV7-6	TRBJ2-2	ASSRLDSNTGELF
TRBV6-1	TRBJ1-5	ASSERESSVYRPQH
TRBV6-1	TRBJ1-5	ATALGQHQPQH
TRBV27	TRBJ2-3	ASMLVPGTAITDTQY
TRBV6-6	TRBJ2-7	ASSVGAFYEQY
TRBV19	TRBJ2-2	ASSILPQAPGELF
TRBV28	TRBJ2-5	ASSPVTGYGQETQY
TRBV29-1	TRBJ2-7	SVSDRESYEQY
TRBV27	TRBJ2-1	ASSPDAGDSYNEQF
TRBV14	TRBJ1-4	ASSQGIREKLF
TRBV28	TRBJ1-5	ASSYPGSRH
TRBV11-2	TRBJ1-4	ASSLDYGFNEKLF
TRBV5-1	TRBJ2-7	ASSGPGLRSSYEQY
TRBV7-6	TRBJ2-3	ASSPRTSGSGDTQY
TRBV6-1	TRBJ2-3	ASSEGTSAADTQY
TRBV15	TRBJ1-5	ATSRAADGLDQPQH
TRBV19	TRBJ1-1	ASSISHRPVGTEAF
TRBV13	TRBJ2-7	ASSSAHVSGTYEQY
TRBV5-4	TRBJ1-2	ASSSLDRGSYGYT
TRBV11-2	TRBJ2-1	ASSLVVRGHNEQF
TRBV6-6	TRBJ2-7	ASSGTGATYEQY
TRBV27	TRBJ2-4	ASGEGFGKNIQY